This T cell receptor beta chain was identified in a study of cytomegalovirus exposure and HLA in healthy donors. Primers for the PCR totalled 60 Vbeta and 13 Jbeta. Assay: immunoSEQ multiplex PCR; the TCRdb copy retains only in-frame clones and omits some. The table has about 67,000 clones, around 63% seen once; the top ten hold roughly 2.1%. This clone has only a few counts. What it binds is unknown. Overall study results and limits: TCR beta V segments were, for the most part, productive about 87% or about 30% of the time in an earlier analysis. Both high specificity and high sensitivity reportedly marked the classifier's diagnosis of cytomegalovirus status. Cytomegalovirus association was listed for 150 or so TCR beta chains.

Germline V gives CDR1 MDHEN, CDR2 SYDVKM. J gave up 3 bases and V 5 bases, and 7 bases lay outside the gene matches. The CDR3 loop spans 15 amino acids. The chain joins TRBV28 to TRBJ1-5; 7 positions match TRBD1. Material for sequencing was PBMCs. The receptor's source is a woman in her 30s in good health and CMV-seronegative. In DNA form, the CDR3 reads TGTGCCAGCAGTGCCCGGACAGGATACAATCAGCCCCAGCATTTT. Amino acid sequence: CASSARTGYNQPQHF.